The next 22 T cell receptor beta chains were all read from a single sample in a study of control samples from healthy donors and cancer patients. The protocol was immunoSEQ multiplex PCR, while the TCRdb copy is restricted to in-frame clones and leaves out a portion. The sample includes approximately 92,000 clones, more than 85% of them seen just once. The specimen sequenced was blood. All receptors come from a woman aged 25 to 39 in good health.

CDR3 loop: CASSLDREVSPLHF. CDR3 nucleotides: TGCGCCAGCAGCTTGGACAGGGAGGTTTCACCCCTCCACTTT. V gene TRBV5-1 combines with J gene TRBJ1-6; perhaps TRBD1 as D (6 bases). This CDR3 contains 14 residues. V dropped 0 bases and J dropped 9 bases, with 10 bases sitting between them. Per germline, CDR1 SGHRS and CDR2 YFSETQ.

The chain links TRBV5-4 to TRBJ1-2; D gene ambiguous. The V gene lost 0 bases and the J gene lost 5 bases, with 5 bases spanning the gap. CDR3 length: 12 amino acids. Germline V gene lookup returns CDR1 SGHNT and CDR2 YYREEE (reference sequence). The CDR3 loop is CASSLVGYGYTF. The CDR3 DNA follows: TGTGCCAGCAGCTTGGTGGGTTATGGCTACACCTTC.

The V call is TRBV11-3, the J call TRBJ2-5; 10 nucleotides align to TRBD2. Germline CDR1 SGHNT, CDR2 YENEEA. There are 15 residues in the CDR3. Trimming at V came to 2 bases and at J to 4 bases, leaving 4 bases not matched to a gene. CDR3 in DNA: TGTGCCAGCAGCTTAAAGACTAGCGGGTCAGAGACCCAGTACTTC. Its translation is CASSLKTSGSETQYF. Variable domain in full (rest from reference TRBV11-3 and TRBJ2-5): EAGVVQSPRYKIIEKKQPVAFWCNPISGHNTLYWYLQNLGQGPELLIRYENEEAVDDSQLPKDRFSAERLKGVDSTLKIQPAELGDSAVYLCASSLKTSGSETQYFGPGTRLLVL.

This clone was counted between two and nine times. The CDR3 here is CASSLTATNEKLFF. CDR3 nucleotide sequence: TGCGCCAGCAGCTTGACTGCAACTAATGAAAAACTGTTTTTT. The chain carries TRBV5-1 and TRBJ1-4; D gene uncertain. CDR1 SGHRS and CDR2 YFSETQ come from the germline V gene. This CDR3 region has 14 residues. V shed 1 base and J shed 0 bases, with 4 bases lying between them.

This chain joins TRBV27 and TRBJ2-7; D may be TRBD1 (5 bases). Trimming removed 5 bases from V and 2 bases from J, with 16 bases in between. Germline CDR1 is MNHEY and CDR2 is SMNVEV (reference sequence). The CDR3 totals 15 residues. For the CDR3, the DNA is TGTGCCAGCAGTCCCGGACATCTGGATGCCTACGAGCAGTACTTC. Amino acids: CASSPGHLDAYEQYF.

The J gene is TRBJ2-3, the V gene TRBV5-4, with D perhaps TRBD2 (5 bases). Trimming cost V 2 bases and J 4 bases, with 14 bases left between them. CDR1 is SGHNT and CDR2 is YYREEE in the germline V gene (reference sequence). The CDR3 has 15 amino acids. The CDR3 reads CASSLTRERSDTQYF. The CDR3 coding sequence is TGTGCCAGCAGCTTAACTAGGGAGAGGTCAGATACGCAGTATTTT.

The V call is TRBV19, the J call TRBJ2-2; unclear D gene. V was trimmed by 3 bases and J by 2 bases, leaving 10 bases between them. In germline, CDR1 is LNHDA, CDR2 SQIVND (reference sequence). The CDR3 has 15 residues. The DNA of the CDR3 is TGTGCCAGTAGTATGTGGAAGGGTAACACCGGGGAGCTGTTTTTT. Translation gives CASSMWKGNTGELFF.

The CDR3 spells CASSEATFGRGMNTEAFF. CDR3 DNA: TGTGCCAGCAGTGAAGCCACATTTGGGAGGGGGATGAACACTGAAGCTTTCTTT. The rearrangement joins TRBV2 to TRBJ1-1, with a possible D match to TRBD1 (6 bases). V lost 0 bases and J lost 0, with 17 bases in between. The CDR3 has 18 residues. Germline V gives CDR1 SNHLY, CDR2 FYNNEI.

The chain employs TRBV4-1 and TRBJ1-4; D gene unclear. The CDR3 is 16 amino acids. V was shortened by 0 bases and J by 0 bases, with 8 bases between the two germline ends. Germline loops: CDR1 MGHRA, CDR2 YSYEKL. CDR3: CASSQDGVTTNEKLFF. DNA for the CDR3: TGCGCCAGCAGCCAAGATGGGGTCACAACTAATGAAAAACTGTTTTTT.

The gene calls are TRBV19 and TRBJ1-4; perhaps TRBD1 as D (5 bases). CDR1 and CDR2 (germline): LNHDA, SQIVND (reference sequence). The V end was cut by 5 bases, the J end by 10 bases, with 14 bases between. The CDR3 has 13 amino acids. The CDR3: CASSSTVWGKLFF. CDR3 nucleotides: TGTGCCAGTAGTTCGACAGTCTGGGGAAAACTGTTTTTT.

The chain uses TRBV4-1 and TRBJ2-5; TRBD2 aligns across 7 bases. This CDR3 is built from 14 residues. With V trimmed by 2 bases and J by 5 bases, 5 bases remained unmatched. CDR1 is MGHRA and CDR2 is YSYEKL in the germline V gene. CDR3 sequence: CASSQLREGETQYF. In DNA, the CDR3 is TGCGCCAGCAGCCAACTCAGGGAGGGTGAGACCCAGTACTTC.

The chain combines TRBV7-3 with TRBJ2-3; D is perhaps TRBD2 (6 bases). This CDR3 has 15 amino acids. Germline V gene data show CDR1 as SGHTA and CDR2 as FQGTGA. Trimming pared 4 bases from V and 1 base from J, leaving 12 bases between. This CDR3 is CASSSLSGRTDTQYF. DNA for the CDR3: TGTGCCAGCAGCTCCCTCAGCGGGCGCACAGATACGCAGTATTTT.

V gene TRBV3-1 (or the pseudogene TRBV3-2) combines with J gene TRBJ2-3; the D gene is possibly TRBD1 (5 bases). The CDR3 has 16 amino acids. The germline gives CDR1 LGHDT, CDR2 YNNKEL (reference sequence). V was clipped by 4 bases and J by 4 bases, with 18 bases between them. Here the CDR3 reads CASSPYRQGIPDTQYF. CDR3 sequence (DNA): TGTGCCAGCAGCCCCTATCGGCAGGGTATTCCAGATACGCAGTATTTT.

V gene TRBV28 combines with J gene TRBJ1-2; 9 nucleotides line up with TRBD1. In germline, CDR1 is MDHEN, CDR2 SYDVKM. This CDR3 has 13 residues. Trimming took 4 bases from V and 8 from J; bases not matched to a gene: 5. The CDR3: CASSYQDRGGYTF. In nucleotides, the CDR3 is TGTGCCAGCAGTTACCAGGACAGGGGCGGCTACACCTTC.

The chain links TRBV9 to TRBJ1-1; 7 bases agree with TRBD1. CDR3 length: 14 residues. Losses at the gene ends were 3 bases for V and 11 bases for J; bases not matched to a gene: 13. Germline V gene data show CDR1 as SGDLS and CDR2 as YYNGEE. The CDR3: CASSAKPSQGRAFF. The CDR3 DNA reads TGTGCCAGCAGCGCTAAGCCTTCACAGGGGCGGGCTTTCTTT.

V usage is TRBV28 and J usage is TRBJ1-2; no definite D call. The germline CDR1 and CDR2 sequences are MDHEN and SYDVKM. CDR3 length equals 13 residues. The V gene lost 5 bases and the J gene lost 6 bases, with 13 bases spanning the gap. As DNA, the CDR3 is TGTGCCAGCAGTCCCCCCATGGACCATGGCTACACCTTC. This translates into CASSPPMDHGYTF.

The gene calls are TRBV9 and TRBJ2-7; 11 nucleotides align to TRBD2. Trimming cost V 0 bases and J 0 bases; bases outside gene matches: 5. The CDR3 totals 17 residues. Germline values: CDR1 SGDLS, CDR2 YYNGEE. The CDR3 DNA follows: TGTGCCAGCAGCGTAGGGGTAGCGGGAGGGAGCTCCTACGAGCAGTACTTC. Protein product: CASSVGVAGGSSYEQYF.

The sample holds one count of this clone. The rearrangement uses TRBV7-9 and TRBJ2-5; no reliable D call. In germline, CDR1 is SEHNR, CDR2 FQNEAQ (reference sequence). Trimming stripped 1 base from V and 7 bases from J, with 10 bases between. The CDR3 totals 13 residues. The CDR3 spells CASSLGVRGTQYF. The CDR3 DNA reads TGTGCCAGCAGCTTAGGAGTCAGAGGGACCCAGTACTTC.

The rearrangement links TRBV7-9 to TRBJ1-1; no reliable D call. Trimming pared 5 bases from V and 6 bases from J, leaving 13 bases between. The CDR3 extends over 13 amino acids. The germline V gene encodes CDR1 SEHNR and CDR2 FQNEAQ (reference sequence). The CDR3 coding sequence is TGTGCCAGCAGCAACCTTGCCGGGGCTGAAGCTTTCTTT. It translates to CASSNLAGAEAFF. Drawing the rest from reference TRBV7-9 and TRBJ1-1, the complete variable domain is DTGVSQNPRHKITKRGQNVTFRCDPISEHNRLYWYRQTLGQGPEFLTYFQNEAQLEKSRLLSDRFSAERPKGSFSTLEIQRTEQGDSAMYLCASSNLAGAEAFFGQGTRLTVV.

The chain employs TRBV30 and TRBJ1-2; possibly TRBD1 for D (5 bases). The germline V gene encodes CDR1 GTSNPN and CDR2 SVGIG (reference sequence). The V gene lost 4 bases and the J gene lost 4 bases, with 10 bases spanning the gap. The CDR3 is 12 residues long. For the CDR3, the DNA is TGTGCCTGGACTGGGGGGGGCTATGGCTACACCTTC. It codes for CAWTGGGYGYTF.

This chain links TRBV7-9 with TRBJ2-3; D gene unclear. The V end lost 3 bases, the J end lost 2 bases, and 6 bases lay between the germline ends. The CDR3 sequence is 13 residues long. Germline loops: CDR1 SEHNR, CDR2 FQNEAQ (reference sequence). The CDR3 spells CASSFHFTDTQYF. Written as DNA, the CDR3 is TGTGCCAGCAGCTTTCACTTCACAGATACGCAGTATTTT.

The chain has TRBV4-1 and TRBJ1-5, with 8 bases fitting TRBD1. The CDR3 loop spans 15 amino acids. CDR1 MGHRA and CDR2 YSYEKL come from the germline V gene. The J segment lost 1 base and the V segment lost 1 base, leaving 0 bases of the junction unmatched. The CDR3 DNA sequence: TGCGCCAGCAGCCAAGGACAGGGGAGCAATCAGCCCCAGCATTTT. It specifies CASSQGQGSNQPQHF.